The next 17 T cell receptor beta chains were all read from a single sample in a study of cytomegalovirus exposure and HLA in healthy donors. Primers for the PCR totalled 60 Vbeta and 13 Jbeta. Clones were sequenced by immunoSEQ multiplex PCR, and TCRdb holds only the in-frame ones, with some missing. Here the sample spans some 77,000 clones, 79% being singletons. Source material: PBMCs. Every receptor here comes from a man younger than 40 in good health and CMV-seronegative.

This chain connects TRBV28 to TRBJ1-2; TRBD1 matches at 7 bases. The CDR3 is made up of 14 amino acids. Trimming took 1 base from V and 8 from J; bases not matched to a gene: 7. The germline V gene has CDR1 MDHEN and CDR2 SYDVKM. The CDR3 DNA sequence: TGTGCCAGCAGTTTATCGAACAGGGGTAGAGGCTACACCTTC. Its protein product is CASSLSNRGRGYTF.

The chain combines TRBV9 with TRBJ2-3, with 7 bases identical to TRBD1. CDR3 length: 15 residues. Germline CDR1 is SGDLS and CDR2 is YYNGEE. V gave up 4 bases and J gave up 3 bases; unmatched junction bases: 8. The CDR3 bases are TGTGCCAGCAGCCCAAGGGGGCAAAGGACAGATACGCAGTATTTT. Translated, it gives CASSPRGQRTDTQYF.

The chain carries TRBV7-2 and TRBJ1-1, with a possible D match to TRBD1 (6 bases). Germline loops: CDR1 SGHTA, CDR2 FQGNSA. This CDR3 region has 12 residues. Trimming removed 3 bases from V and 6 bases from J, with 8 bases in between. CDR3 amino acids: CASSFGQPEAFF. The CDR3 DNA reads as TGTGCCAGCAGCTTCGGACAGCCTGAAGCTTTCTTT.

On this clone itself: Sequence at one end of the junction differs from germline and may be a read error. The chain has TRBV13 and TRBJ1-2; D not certain. CDR3 length: 14 amino acids. CDR1 and CDR2 (germline): PRHDT, FYEKMQ (reference sequence). The CDR3 reads CASSSSGANYGYPF. CDR3 nucleotide sequence: TGTGCCAGCAGCTCCTCGGGTGCTAACTATGGCTACCCCTTC. The complete variable domain, with remaining parts taken from reference TRBV13 and TRBJ1-2, reads AAGVIQSPRHLIKEKRETATLKCYPIPRHDTVYWYQQGPGQDPQFLISFYEKMQSDKGSIPDRFSAQQFSDYHSELNMSSLELGDSALYFCASSSSGANYGYPFGSGTRLTVV.

This clone appeared a few times. This chain connects TRBV4-2 to TRBJ2-7; 8 bases are a match to TRBD2. The CDR3 has 16 amino acids. The germline CDR1 and CDR2 sequences are LGHNA and YNFKEQ. The trim removed 0 bases at V and 2 bases at J, leaving 6 bases unmatched. The CDR3 sequence: CASSQEWSGSAYEQYF. Written as DNA, the CDR3 is TGTGCCAGCAGCCAAGAGTGGAGCGGGAGCGCCTACGAGCAGTACTTC.

The chain recombines TRBV6-6 with TRBJ2-3; TRBD1 might be the D (6 bases). Germline CDR1 and CDR2: MNHNY and SVGAGI (reference sequence). This CDR3 has 14 amino acids. Deletions cut 6 bases from V and 3 bases from J, with 13 bases between. This chain's CDR3 is CASRSTGRTDTQYF. The CDR3 DNA follows: TGTGCCAGCAGATCCACAGGGCGGACAGATACGCAGTATTTT.

The chain employs TRBV10-3 and TRBJ2-7, with TRBD2 as a possible D gene (6 bases). The germline V gene encodes CDR1 ENHRY and CDR2 SYGVKD. V shed 10 bases and J shed 2 bases, with 21 bases lying between them. The CDR3 is 15 amino acids. The CDR3 spells CATRIGGYQTYEQYF. DNA for the CDR3: TGTGCCACCAGGATTGGGGGGTACCAAACCTACGAGCAGTACTTC.

The genes are TRBV4-3 and TRBJ2-6; perhaps TRBD1 as D (6 bases). Germline-derived CDR1 and CDR2 are LGHNA and YSLEER. The CDR3 consists of 16 residues. The V end lost 2 bases, the J end lost 1 base, and 9 bases lay between the germline ends. CDR3 sequence: CASSQTGTSGANVLTF. The CDR3 nucleotides read TGCGCCAGCAGCCAAACGGGGACATCTGGGGCCAACGTCCTGACTTTC.

The chain employs TRBV7-9 and TRBJ1-5; D gene unclear. Germline CDR1 is SEHNR and CDR2 is FQNEAQ (reference sequence). Deletions cut 1 base from V and 0 bases from J, with 4 bases between. The CDR3 extends over 14 amino acids. CDR3: CASSLDHSNQPQHF. The DNA for the CDR3 is TGTGCCAGCAGCTTAGATCATAGCAATCAGCCCCAGCATTTT.

Remarks on this clone: The sample carries other DNA sequences with the same CDR3. J is TRBJ2-2 and V is TRBV7-9; D remains unclear. Trimming stripped 1 base from V and 2 bases from J, with 5 bases between. This CDR3 region has 14 residues. Germline CDR1 reads SEHNR; CDR2 reads FQNEAQ (reference sequence). The CDR3 spells CASSLGGNTGELFF. The CDR3, as DNA: TGTGCCAGCAGCTTAGGAGGCAACACCGGGGAGCTGTTTTTT. Drawing the rest from reference TRBV7-9 and TRBJ2-2, the complete variable domain is DTGVSQNPRHKITKRGQNVTFRCDPISEHNRLYWYRQTLGQGPEFLTYFQNEAQLEKSRLLSDRFSAERPKGSFSTLEIQRTEQGDSAMYLCASSLGGNTGELFFGEGSRLTVL.

The chain links TRBV7-3 to TRBJ2-7; the D gene is possibly TRBD2 (6 bases). There are 14 residues in the CDR3. CDR1 SGHTA and CDR2 FQGTGA come from the germline V gene. Trimming pared 5 bases from V and 2 bases from J, leaving 13 bases between. CDR3 sequence (DNA): TGTGCCAGCAGCCAGAGTCGGGGGACCTACGAGCAGTACTTC. This codes for CASSQSRGTYEQYF.

The V and J genes are TRBV29-1 and TRBJ1-4; possibly TRBD1 for D (6 bases). Germline V gives CDR1 SQVTM, CDR2 ANQGSEA. This CDR3 spans 13 amino acids. Trimming took off 7 bases at V and 4 bases at J, with 13 bases between the two ends. As DNA, the CDR3 is TGCAGCGCTGCAGGGGATTATAATGAAAAACTGTTTTTT. It yields the protein CSAAGDYNEKLFF.

J is TRBJ2-2 and V is TRBV6-4; 11 bases fit TRBD1. The germline gives CDR1 MRHNA, CDR2 SNTAGT. V lost 10 bases and J lost 4; bases outside the gene matches: 11. The CDR3 length is 16 residues. This CDR3 is CAIRPGTGGSTGELFF. The CDR3 DNA reads TGTGCCATCCGTCCCGGGACAGGGGGAAGCACCGGGGAGCTGTTTTTT.

Details on this clone: Germline is not matched at one junction end, which may reflect a read error. This sample also contains other DNA sequences that code for the same CDR3. The chain employs TRBV4-3 and TRBJ2-2, with D possibly matching TRBD1 (6 bases). There are 15 residues in the CDR3. The V gene's germline CDR1 is LGHNA and CDR2 YSLEER. The CDR3 sequence: CASSQVQGRTGELFF. Written as DNA, the CDR3 is TGCGCCAGCAGCCAAGTACAGGGTAGGACCGGGGAGCTGTTCTTT.

The gene calls are TRBV11-3 and TRBJ2-7, with D tentatively TRBD2 (5 bases). V dropped 5 bases and J dropped 7 bases, with 12 bases sitting between them. The CDR3 extends over 12 amino acids. Germline V CDR1 and CDR2: SGHNT, YENEEA. The CDR3 nucleotides are TGTGCCAGCAGCCGAGGGTGGGGAGAGCAGTACTTC. It specifies CASSRGWGEQYF.

This clone was seen a single time. The chain couples TRBV19 to TRBJ1-4, with 8 bases fitting TRBD1. Germline CDR1 is LNHDA and CDR2 is SQIVND (reference sequence). V lost 8 bases and J lost 7; bases outside the gene matches: 6. CDR3 size: 13 residues. DNA of the CDR3: TGTGCCAGTTCGGACAGGGTGGCTGAAAAACTGTTTTTT. This translates into CASSDRVAEKLFF.

In the case of this clone: The junction differs from germline at one of its ends, possibly a read error. The rearrangement links TRBV5-1 to TRBJ1-1; 8 nucleotides match TRBD1. CDR1 is SGHRS and CDR2 is YFSETQ in the germline V gene. The CDR3 loop spans 15 amino acids. CDR3 region: CPSSLIGRGPTEAFF. CDR3 DNA sequence: TGCCCCAGCAGCTTGATAGGCAGGGGGCCCACTGAAGCTTTCTTT.